The clone carrying this TCR beta chain was observed many times. This sample is part of a study of T-cell reconstitution after alpha-beta-depleted transplantation in children. V was pared by 6 bases and J by 0 bases, with 9 bases between. The CDR3 has 14 residues. Unique molecular identifiers tagged the TCRbeta library. TCRdb recomputed calls from the PCR reads with MiXCR, one row per CDR3 protein. The sample lists 200,000 to 250,000 distinct CDR3 sequences; 12% were seen once. V and J are TRBV12-3 or TRBV12-4 and TRBJ2-1, with D hard to call. The sequence derives from a human donor who donated a stem cell graft to a child with acute lymphoblastic leukemia. This specimen consisted of PBMCs from the stem cell graft donor, obtained from the stem cell graft. CDR3 DNA sequence: TGTGCCAGCAGACGGTTGCGCTCCTACAATGAGCAGTTCTTC. It is translated as CASRRLRSYNEQFF.